Following are 26 T cell receptor beta chains from one sample sequenced in a study of blood T cell repertoires in COVID-19. TCRdb's copy holds only in-frame clones and misses some; the assay was immunoSEQ multiplex PCR. The sample has 95,000 to 110,000 clones, 82% seen once. Material: peripheral blood. Receptors originate from a man aged 60 to 75 with acute or convalescent COVID-19.

J is TRBJ1-2 and V is TRBV25-1; D is possibly TRBD1 (5 bases). CDR1 MGHDK and CDR2 SYGVNS come from the germline V gene. The CDR3 is 15 amino acids. V shed 0 bases and J shed 6 bases, with 14 bases lying between them. CDR3 in amino acids: CASSEYSQGVDGYTF. The DNA for the CDR3 is TGTGCCAGCAGTGAATACTCCCAGGGTGTGGATGGCTACACCTTC.

This chain links TRBV7-2 with TRBJ1-4; TRBD1 matches 10 bases. The length of the CDR3 is 16 residues. The germline V gene encodes CDR1 SGHTA and CDR2 FQGNSA. The V segment lost 4 bases and the J segment 7 bases; nucleotides outside the gene matches: 9. CDR3 in DNA: TGTGCCAGCAGCTCAAGACCGGGACAGGGGACTGAAAAACTGTTTTTT. This gives the protein CASSSRPGQGTEKLFF.

The rearrangement joins TRBV5-1 to TRBJ2-2, with 7 nucleotides matching TRBD1. The CDR3 length is 14 residues. V lost 4 bases to trimming and J lost 6 bases; unmatched junction nucleotides: 6. Germline CDR1 and CDR2: SGHRS and YFSETQ. The CDR3 sequence: CASSDLQGAGELFF. Here the CDR3 DNA reads TGCGCCAGCAGCGACCTTCAGGGGGCCGGGGAGCTGTTTTTT.

This clone is a singleton in its sample. The chain employs TRBV7-2 and TRBJ2-7; 7 nucleotides match TRBD2. The CDR3 sequence is 15 residues long. The germline V gene encodes CDR1 SGHTA and CDR2 FQGNSA. With V trimmed by 1 base and J by 4 bases, 7 bases remained unmatched. CDR3 sequence reads: CASSLGGDYAYEQYF. For the CDR3, the DNA is TGTGCCAGCAGCTTAGGAGGGGACTACGCTTACGAGCAGTACTTC.

The V and J genes are TRBV10-3 and TRBJ2-1; possibly TRBD2 for D (7 bases). Trimming removed 2 bases at V and 8 bases at J, with 10 bases between. This CDR3 has 13 residues. Germline V gives CDR1 ENHRY, CDR2 SYGVKD. CDR3 residues: CAISEGGGDEQFF. CDR3 DNA sequence: TGTGCCATCAGTGAGGGAGGGGGGGATGAGCAGTTCTTC.

The V gene is TRBV25-1, the J gene TRBJ1-4; D is undetermined. Trimming shortened V by 4 bases and J by 8 bases, and 14 bases separated the two germline ends. The germline V gene encodes CDR1 MGHDK and CDR2 SYGVNS. This CDR3 is 14 amino acids long. The CDR3 DNA follows: TGTGCCAGCAGTGGACCTAGTAGCTGGGAAAAACTGTTTTTT. Translated: CASSGPSSWEKLFF.

The chain carries TRBV7-9 and TRBJ2-7; D may match TRBD1 or TRBD2 (5 bases each). Germline V gives CDR1 SEHNR, CDR2 FQNEAQ (reference sequence). The V end lost 8 bases, the J end lost 4 bases, and 9 bases lay between the germline ends. The CDR3 sequence is 11 residues long. The CDR3 loop is CASAREYEQYF. The CDR3 region has the DNA TGTGCCAGCGCCAGGGAGTACGAGCAGTACTTC.

This clone was seen only a few times. The V gene is TRBV18, the J gene TRBJ1-5; D ambiguous. V dropped 0 bases and J dropped 7 bases, with 4 bases sitting between them. This CDR3 has 12 residues. Germline-derived CDR1 and CDR2 are KGHSH and LQKENI. The CDR3 nucleotides read TGTGCCAGCTCACCACCGGCCCAGCCCCAGCATTTT. Residues: CASSPPAQPQHF.

V gene TRBV6-5 combines with J gene TRBJ2-7; 9 bases agree with TRBD1. With 6 bases clipped from V and 2 bases from J, the junction kept 5 bases outside the gene matches. Germline CDR1 is MNHEY and CDR2 is SVGAGI. The CDR3 has 14 residues. CDR3 region: CASSARQGAYEQYF. CDR3 DNA sequence: TGTGCCAGCAGCGCTAGACAGGGGGCCTACGAGCAGTACTTC.

DNA of the CDR3: TGTGCCTGGTCTAGCGGGGGGGAAACCGGGGAGCTGTTTTTT. Its translation: CAWSSGGETGELFF. The chain couples TRBV30 to TRBJ2-2; 12 nucleotides line up with TRBD2. Per the germline V gene, CDR1 is GTSNPN and CDR2 is SVGIG (reference sequence). This CDR3 comprises 14 residues. V was clipped by 5 bases and J by 5 bases; unmatched bases: 3. The whole variable domain, filled in from reference TRBV30 and TRBJ2-2, reads SQTIHQWPATLVQPVGSPLSLECTVEGTSNPNLYWYRQAAGRGLQLLFYSVGIGQISSEVPQNLSASRPQDRQFILSSKKLLLSDSGFYLCAWSSGGETGELFFGEGSRLTVL.

V and J are TRBV10-2 and TRBJ2-2, with TRBD2 matching 14 bases. Germline V CDR1 and CDR2: WSHSY, SAAADI. This CDR3 comprises 19 residues. V was clipped by 3 bases and J by 1 base; unmatched bases: 7. The CDR3 is CASSEPGLAGVRNTGELFF. CDR3 DNA sequence: TGCGCCAGCAGTGAACCGGGACTAGCGGGGGTTCGGAACACCGGGGAGCTGTTTTTT.

This clone was seen more than once but under ten times. The chain combines TRBV3-1 (or the pseudogene TRBV3-2) with TRBJ2-7, with TRBD2 matching 10 bases. Germline values: CDR1 LGHDT, CDR2 YNNKEL (reference sequence). The CDR3 consists of 13 residues. V lost 3 bases and J lost 7; bases outside the gene matches: 3. CDR3 region: CASSHLAGDEQYF. The CDR3, as DNA: TGTGCCAGCAGCCACCTAGCGGGAGATGAGCAGTACTTC.

The chain combines TRBV7-9 with TRBJ1-1; D gene ambiguous. Germline V gene sequence: CDR1 SEHNR, CDR2 FQNEAQ (reference sequence). Trimming took off 3 bases at V and 2 bases at J, with 10 bases between the two ends. This CDR3 contains 14 residues. CDR3 region: CASSLGRANTEAFF. CDR3 nucleotides: TGTGCCAGCAGCTTGGGGAGGGCAAACACTGAAGCTTTCTTT.

J is TRBJ2-7 and V is TRBV30; 10 bases fit TRBD1. After removal of 3 bases from V and 5 bases from J, the junction contained 10 bases not matched to a gene. CDR3 length: 15 amino acids. CDR1 and CDR2 from the germline V gene are GTSNPN and SVGIG (reference sequence). CDR3 region: CAWSRDRGQFNEQYF. Here the CDR3 DNA reads TGTGCCTGGAGCCGCGACAGGGGGCAATTCAACGAGCAGTACTTC.

The J gene is TRBJ1-1, the V gene TRBV19; TRBD1 aligns across 8 bases. This CDR3 spans 14 amino acids. Germline CDR1 and CDR2: LNHDA and SQIVND (reference sequence). V trimming: 5 bases; J trimming: 4 bases; junction bases outside the gene matches: 6. CDR3 coding DNA: TGTGCCAGTAGTTTCGGGACAGGCGGCACTGAAGCTTTCTTT. As protein: CASSFGTGGTEAFF.

The chain recombines TRBV27 with TRBJ1-4, with D tentatively TRBD1 (5 bases). V was cut by 4 bases and J by 5 bases, with 17 bases left in between. The CDR3 consists of 16 residues. Germline V CDR1 and CDR2: MNHEY, SMNVEV (reference sequence). DNA of the CDR3: TGTGCCAGCAGTTCTTTCCAGGGTCTGGAGAATGAAAAACTGTTTTTT. Amino acid sequence: CASSSFQGLENEKLFF.

This clone appeared a single time. The junction does not match germline at one end; this may be a read error. This chain links TRBV7-7 with TRBJ2-5; D possibly corresponds to TRBD2 (6 bases). The CDR3 length is 17 residues. Germline V gene sequence: CDR1 SSHAT, CDR2 FNYEAQ (reference sequence). CDR3 sequence reads: CASSQSLGRGFQETQYF. As DNA, the CDR3 is TGTGCTAGCAGCCAATCCCTAGGGCGGGGTTTCCAAGAGACCCAGTACTTC.

J is TRBJ1-1 and V is TRBV2; D gene ambiguous. The CDR3 is made up of 14 amino acids. Germline CDR1 SNHLY, CDR2 FYNNEI. V lost 6 bases and J lost 1, with 12 bases in between. CDR3 in amino acids: CASSGGATNTEAFF. The CDR3 nucleotides are TGTGCCAGCAGCGGAGGTGCTACGAACACTGAAGCTTTCTTT.

The chain combines TRBV6-2 or TRBV6-3 with TRBJ1-5; the match to TRBD1 covers 8 bases. The V and J ends lost 0 bases and 2 bases, in that order; junction bases with no gene match: 3. This CDR3 spans 16 amino acids. Germline-derived CDR1 and CDR2 are MNHEY and SVGEGT. The CDR3 sequence: CASSYSTGVRNQPQHF. In DNA, the CDR3 is TGTGCCAGCAGTTACTCGACAGGGGTCCGCAATCAGCCCCAGCATTTT.

The V call is TRBV19, the J call TRBJ2-5; 8 bases agree with TRBD1. V was pared by 5 bases and J by 4 bases, with 6 bases of the junction left unmatched. CDR1 and CDR2 (germline): LNHDA, SQIVND (reference sequence). This CDR3 is 14 amino acids long. CDR3 DNA: TGTGCCAGTAGTTTCTCGACAGGGGCAGAGACCCAGTACTTC. Protein product: CASSFSTGAETQYF.

This chain links TRBV7-9 with TRBJ2-7; 8 positions agree with TRBD1. The germline V gene encodes CDR1 SEHNR and CDR2 FQNEAQ (reference sequence). Unmatched junction bases numbered 5, after V lost 7 bases and J lost 3 bases. The CDR3 is 13 residues long. The CDR3: CASMRTGIYEQYF. In DNA, the CDR3 is TGTGCCAGCATGAGGACAGGGATCTACGAGCAGTACTTC.

The chain joins TRBV27 to TRBJ1-5; possible D gene TRBD1, 6 bases. With 2 bases removed from V and 6 bases from J, the gap between germline ends came to 11 bases. The V gene's germline CDR1 is MNHEY and CDR2 SMNVEV (reference sequence). The CDR3 length is 14 residues. CDR3 loop: CASSLVGAVQPQHF. The CDR3 coding sequence is TGTGCCAGCAGTTTAGTGGGGGCGGTTCAGCCCCAGCATTTT.

The CDR3 loop reads CASSIVGQGIQETQYF. The CDR3, as DNA: TGTGCCAGTAGTATAGTAGGACAGGGGATCCAAGAGACCCAGTACTTC. This chain joins TRBV19 and TRBJ2-5; 9 nucleotides match TRBD1. V lost 1 base to trimming and J lost 1 base; unmatched junction nucleotides: 4. Germline CDR1 is LNHDA and CDR2 is SQIVND (reference sequence). This CDR3 spans 16 amino acids.

The chain combines TRBV5-1 with TRBJ2-5, with 7 bases fitting TRBD2. CDR1 and CDR2 (germline): SGHRS, YFSETQ. V lost 4 bases, J lost 5 bases, and 8 bases stayed unmatched. The CDR3 consists of 14 residues. The CDR3 DNA reads TGCGCCAGCAGCCCCCCCGGGACTAAGGAGACCCAGTACTTC. Amino acid sequence: CASSPPGTKETQYF.

The rearrangement links TRBV7-2 to TRBJ1-4; the match to TRBD1 covers 7 bases. CDR1 and CDR2 from the germline V gene are SGHTA and FQGNSA. J lost 5 bases, V lost 5 bases, and 5 bases had no gene match. This CDR3 spans 14 amino acids. The CDR3 coding sequence is TGTGCCAGCAGCCGTGACAGGGTAAATGAAAAACTGTTTTTT. This translates into CASSRDRVNEKLFF.

This clone has just a few counts. This chain joins TRBV27 and TRBJ1-2; tentative D call: TRBD1 (5 bases). The CDR3 contains 14 residues. Germline CDR1 MNHEY, CDR2 SMNVEV (reference sequence). Trimming shortened V by 5 bases and J by 8 bases, and 18 bases separated the two germline ends. CDR3 sequence: CASSTDQGVEGYTF. The CDR3, as DNA: TGTGCCAGCAGTACCGACCAGGGCGTCGAAGGCTACACCTTC.